This T cell receptor beta chain emerged from a study of shared clonotypes between healthy human individuals (dated by TCRdb to 2018 to 2021). In the study overall: A couple of women and a few men aged 18 to 49 years were included in the cohort. The study deeply sequenced blood TCR repertoires of several healthy adults to estimate repertoire size and the extent of clonotype sharing between individuals. To increase sequencing depth and limit assay-specific biases, TCR repertoire library preparation and sequencing were carried out by different laboratories using diverse techniques. Each donor's leukapheresis produced roughly between roughly 0.85 and 9 billion PBMCs. For each donor, three plates each were used for CD4 naive and CD4 memory, two plates were used for CD8 naive, and one plate was used for CD8 memory. The research as a whole found: About 5% of naive CD4, 3.5% of naive CD8, 2.3% of memory CD4, and over 0.35% of memory CD8 clonotypes were shared across a few donors. Even with the large sequencing depth, rarefaction of the sorted-subset datasets indicated that sequencing was incomplete. Because the study included only a small number of donors, the genetic and exposure-history diversity represented was limited. Naive subsets generally had larger estimated clonotype richness than memory subsets. Only blood was sampled, and tissue TCR repertoires likely differ from those in blood. Pairwise subsampling led to the expectation that sequencing depth would affect the degree of clonotype sharing among donors. Compared with non-shared clonotypes, clonotypes shared by all four sorted-subset donors had higher generation probabilities.

At least ten counts were recorded for this clone. It lacks a known antigen. Base qualities are not recorded, but no much larger clone differs from it by a single base. The donors were healthy, HIV-negative adults who had no recently reported acute infections or vaccinations. Only Caucasian adults living in Nashville, Tennessee, USA were represented among the donors. CD4+ T cells were enriched by magnetic negative selection; naive cells were then positively selected on CD45RA, and the negative fraction formed the memory subset. Blood was collected by leukapheresis, and PBMCs were isolated by Ficoll-Histopaque density gradient centrifugation and then cryopreserved in liquid nitrogen vapor phase. Analytical flow cytometry was used to check the purity and quantity of each magnetically sorted T cell population. Each sorted fraction had its genomic DNA isolated and then quantified by UV absorbance on a Nanodrop 2000c.

TCR CDR3 regions were amplified from genomic DNA by multiplex PCR using the deep immunoSEQ assay. Extracted genomic DNA from each cell subset was distributed evenly across all wells of several immunoSEQ 96-well plates, and each plate was treated as a replicate. For sorted subsets, each replicate PCR was loaded with roughly 190 ng genomic DNA, equivalent to 25,000 to 35,000 T cell genomes. Purified libraries were measured with a Qubit 3.0 fluorometer, size-checked on a Bioanalyzer 2100, and measured again with the KAPA Library Quantification kit. Every immunoSEQ 96-well plate was sequenced on a separate single-read 150-cycle Illumina NextSeq 550 flow cell. The original methods were these. Because the immunoSEQ output held only junctional sequences and lacked quality scores, the filtering could not match the filtering applied to full-length reads. Sequences were annotated with PyIR, a Python wrapper for IgBLAST v1.9, using IMGT germline references to assign V/J genes and CDR3. Reads were filtered out if the reads had weak V/J assignments (E-value above 1e-6), no CDR3, stop codons, out-of-frame junctions, or ambiguous translated residues. V3J clonotypes were defined as sequences sharing an identical inferred V gene, J gene, and CDR3 amino acid sequence. The percentage overlap between two repertoires was calculated by dividing the number of shared unique clonotypes by the size of the smaller repertoire. Richness of each repertoire was evaluated using RTK rarefaction, the Chao1 estimator, and Recon v2.1 estimates of unobserved clonotypes. Generation probabilities for all TCRbeta clonotypes obtained by the gDNA method from a handful of donors were computed using OLGA. TCRdb provides this immuneACCESS table in a form limited to in-frame rearrangements. Some clones are lacking; in checked studies, under half of them reflect an unresolved V gene, and why the rest are absent is not known. The V and J calls and clone size are taken from that table; D and trimming were inferred from the DNA. The sample yields fewer than 1.4 million clones; approximately 80% were counted once. The ten largest clones represent 0.5% to 0.65% of the sample.

V is pared back by 4 bases and J by 5 bases, with 15 bases lying between the germline termini. There are 14 amino acids in the CDR3, from cysteine to phenylalanine inclusive. Left in the record is the CDR3 DNA by itself, 42 bases read in frame from the first base. CDR1 and CDR2, looked up from the germline V gene, are SGHDT and YYEEEE. The sample consisted of memory CD4+ T cells from PBMCs. Explained via the paper, the cell subset or site label denotes: CD45RA-negative fraction. The source of this sequence is a man between 18 and 29 years old in good health. Some clones in this sample may be carry-over from other donors' samples. The sequence links TRBV5-6 to TRBJ2-5; no D gene can be assigned with confidence. The CDR3 is CASSLPTPRETQYF. The nucleotide sequence reads as follows: TGTGCCAGCAGCCTTCCAACTCCGCGGGAGACCCAGTACTTC.